Included here is one T cell receptor beta chain sequence, with context. What it binds is not known. The sample belongs to a study of T cell responses to AZD1222 COVID-19 vaccine. Study-wide points: Regions left unmutated in variants are reportedly the target of nearly half of spike-specific TCRs. Repertoire collection took place solely once the T cell response had peaked. CD4 TCRs covered the whole spike, strongest at regions 160-218 and 743-854.

TCRdb's copy holds only in-frame clones and misses some; the assay was immunoSEQ multiplex PCR. The sample lists fewer than 130,000 clones; 81% were seen once. The CDR3 has 14 amino acids. V lost 4 bases and J lost 5, with 12 bases in between. The germline V gene encodes CDR1 MNHNY and CDR2 SVGAGI (reference sequence). This chain joins TRBV6-6 and TRBJ1-3; D is possibly TRBD1 (5 bases). This receptor was identified in an adult in good health. Here the sequenced sample was peripheral blood, taken on day 0 of AZD1222 vaccination. CDR3 protein: CASSSGTGRNTIYF. The CDR3 nucleotides read TGTGCCAGCAGTTCCGGGACGGGAAGAAACACCATATATTTT.